Below are 10 T cell receptor beta chains sequenced from a single sample in a study of sequential checkpoint blockade in melanoma. Sequenced by immunoSEQ multiplex PCR; TCRdb stores in-frame clones only, minus some. The repertoire has about 5,300 clones, about 78% of them found once; the top ten carry 50% to 65%. Sample treatment: randomized to nivolumab then ipilimumab (arm A) or the reverse (arm B). Sequenced material: CD8+ T cells sorted from blood (inferred from file names), taken from a patient given nivolumab and ipilimumab in sequence. All receptors derive from a human donor with melanoma.

This chain uses TRBV27 with TRBJ2-3; unclear D gene. CDR1 and CDR2 from the germline V gene are MNHEY and SMNVEV (reference sequence). The V end lost 1 base, the J end lost 0 bases, and 11 bases lay between the germline ends. The CDR3 has 16 amino acids. The DNA for the CDR3 is TGTGCCAGCAGTTTATATCTGCGGTCTAGCACAGATACGCAGTATTTT. This encodes CASSLYLRSSTDTQYF.

To note about this clone: The junction and the germline gene differ at one end; a read error may be behind it. The DNA for the CDR3 is TGCGCCGGCAGCCAACAACACAGGGAAGTGTCCGGCTACACCTTC. It translates to CAGSQQHREVSGYTF. The chain is built from TRBV4-3 and TRBJ1-2; TRBD1 might be the D (6 bases). The CDR3 has 15 residues. Germline CDR1 and CDR2: LGHNA and YSLEER.

The V call is TRBV5-1, the J call TRBJ2-5, with TRBD2 matching over 13 bases. The CDR3 covers 14 residues. Losses at the gene ends were 7 bases for V and 2 bases for J; bases not matched to a gene: 2. Per germline, CDR1 SGHRS and CDR2 YFSETQ. Here the CDR3 DNA reads TGCGCCAGCGGACTAGCGGGGGTACAAGAGACCCAGTACTTC. Encoded protein: CASGLAGVQETQYF.

V gene TRBV5-1 combines with J gene TRBJ2-1; D might be TRBD1 (6 bases). The CDR3 contains 16 residues. The V end was cut by 4 bases, the J end by 8 bases, with 22 bases between. Germline values: CDR1 SGHRS, CDR2 YFSETQ. Written as DNA, the CDR3 is TGCGCCAGCAGCACATCGACGGGACACCCAGTCTATGAGCAGTTCTTC. It yields the protein CASSTSTGHPVYEQFF. Based on the CDR3 plus reference TRBV5-1 and TRBJ2-1, the full variable domain is KAGVTQTPRYLIKTRGQQVTLSCSPISGHRSVSWYQQTPGQGLQFLFEYFSETQRNKGNFPGRFSGRQFSNSRSEMNVSTLELGDSALYLCASSTSTGHPVYEQFFGPGTRLTVL.

The chain uses TRBV27 and TRBJ2-7; D is unclear. The CDR3 has 13 residues. CDR1 is MNHEY, CDR2 SMNVEV, per germline (reference sequence). V dropped 6 bases and J dropped 0 bases, with 9 bases sitting between them. CDR3 amino acids: CASRGLSSYEQYF. CDR3 nucleotide sequence: TGTGCCAGCAGGGGCCTGAGCTCCTACGAGCAGTACTTC.

This chain connects TRBV7-2 to TRBJ2-5; 8 bases fit TRBD2. Germline V gives CDR1 SGHTA, CDR2 FQGNSA. There are 18 residues in the CDR3. Losses at the gene ends were 5 bases for V and 4 bases for J; bases not matched to a gene: 18. In nucleotides, the CDR3 is TGTGCCAGCAGCGCCCACACCTCGGGACTAGTGCTACGAGAGACCCAGTACTTC. Protein product: CASSAHTSGLVLRETQYF.

The V call is TRBV29-1, the J call TRBJ2-3; 8 positions match TRBD2. CDR1 and CDR2 (germline): SQVTM, ANQGSEA. The V and J ends lost 7 bases and 6 bases, in that order; junction bases with no gene match: 18. The CDR3 consists of 16 residues. Written as DNA, the CDR3 is TGCAGCGCCGTGGGTGACGGGGGGGGCCTTTGGGATACGCAGTATTTT. Protein: CSAVGDGGGLWDTQYF.

The sample holds a few counts of this clone. The chain has TRBV14 and TRBJ1-1, with a tentative D call TRBD1 (5 bases). This CDR3 comprises 13 residues. Trimming removed 0 bases from V and 7 bases from J, with 9 bases in between. Germline CDR1 reads SGHDN; CDR2 reads FVKESK. CDR3 DNA sequence: TGTGCCAGCAGCCAAGATGGGGGGATTGAAGCTTTCTTT. Encoded protein: CASSQDGGIEAFF.

This sequence joins TRBV20-1 and TRBJ1-3; weak D call: TRBD1 (6 bases). The germline CDR1 and CDR2 sequences are DFQATT and SNEGSKA (reference sequence). This CDR3 comprises 11 residues. V lost 6 bases and J 8 bases, leaving 11 bases between the germline ends. This chain's CDR3 is CSATNRDTIYF. DNA of the CDR3: TGCAGTGCCACGAACAGGGACACCATATATTTT.

The chain couples TRBV21-1 to TRBJ2-5; TRBD2, the table's D call, lacks a check against the DNA. TRBV21-1 is a recognized pseudogene. This CDR3 spans 14 amino acids. The CDR3 here is CASSKLTAGETQYF. In nucleotides, the CDR3 is TGTGCCAGCAGCAAACTTACCGCGGGGGAGACCCAGTACTTC.